This TCR beta chain was identified during a study of regulatory T cells in long-lasting Graves disease. Study-level results: New patients shared fewer public clonotypes (966) than persistent patients did (fewer than 3,000). There was favoring of TRBV28, TRBJ1-2 and TRBJ2-5 in persistent disease. Compared with new cases, persistent Graves' patients showed reduced TCR diversity.

CDR3-region Arm-PCR and iRepertoire HTBI primers produced the TCR beta libraries. One entry per CDR3 protein, called by TCRdb with MiXCR from the multiplex PCR reads. Among about 310,000 distinct CDR3 sequences listed, 15% to 20% were seen once. J was trimmed by 3 bases and V by 8 bases; bases with no gene match: 8. The CDR3 runs 14 residues. Time point indicated: newly diagnosed GD, antithyroid drugs for less than 3 months. Making the TCR library involved RNA that had been extracted from PBMCs. This clonotype was detected only a few times. Its target is unknown. A much larger clone lies a single base off, so this may be a read error.

The starting material was peripheral blood mononuclear cells (PBMCs), obtained at new diagnosis, from a patient treated with antithyroid drugs. The V gene is TRBV12-3 or TRBV12-4, the J gene TRBJ1-1; TRBD1 agrees at 8 bases. The origin of this receptor is a female donor with Graves disease. The CDR3 reads CASGADRVDTEAFF. The CDR3 DNA sequence: TGTGCCAGCGGAGCGGACAGGGTTGACACTGAAGCTTTCTTT.